The rows below give T cell receptor beta chains drawn from one sample of a study of blood T cell repertoires in COVID-19. Assay: immunoSEQ multiplex PCR; the TCRdb copy retains only in-frame clones and omits some. The sample records a few hundred thousand clones, approximately 90% being singletons. Sample: peripheral blood. The receptors stem from a woman in her thirties with active or convalescent COVID-19. The CDR3 runs from the conserved cysteine through the conserved F or W. The D gene is left open where the match is weak. Clone size is given for some rows only: seen once, a few or many times, or a class if the clone is expanded.

DNA: TGTGCCAGCAGTTTAGCACCCCCGGGGGTAGCGACTGAAGCTTTCTTT
CDR3: CASSLAPPGVATEAFF
J: TRBJ1-1
size: NA
D: NA
V: TRBV27

DNA: TGTGCCTGGAGTGTACGGGCGGGCCCGGACACCGGGGAGCTGTTTTTT
CDR3: CAWSVRAGPDTGELFF
J: TRBJ2-2
size: few
D: NA
V: TRBV30

DNA: TGTGCCAGCAGCCTCAGGACAGGGGGAGGTGGCTACACCTTC
CDR3: CASSLRTGGGGYTF
J: TRBJ1-2
size: NA
D: TRBD1
V: TRBV5-5

DNA: TGTGCCAGCAGCCACAGGACTAGCGGGGGTTCTTCCTACGAGCAGTACTTC
CDR3: CASSHRTSGGSSYEQYF
J: TRBJ2-7
size: NA
D: TRBD2
V: TRBV5-5

DNA: TGTGCCAGCAGCTTATGGGGGCAGGGTAGCAATCAGCCCCAGCATTTT
CDR3: CASSLWGQGSNQPQHF
J: TRBJ1-5
size: NA
D: NA
V: TRBV7-2

DNA: TGCGCCAGCACTTTCCTTCCCCCGGACAGTTGCAATCAGCCCCAGCATTTT
CDR3: CASTFLPPDSCNQPQHF
J: TRBJ1-5
size: NA
D: NA
V: TRBV10-1

DNA: TGTGCCAGCAGCTTCACAGGGGACTTGTTCTACGAGCAGTACTTC
CDR3: CASSFTGDLFYEQYF
J: TRBJ2-7
size: few
D: NA
V: TRBV7-9

DNA: TGTGCCAGCAGCTTGTGGACAGGAGGGTCCCCCCTCCACTTT
CDR3: CASSLWTGGSPLHF
J: TRBJ1-6
size: NA
D: TRBD1
V: TRBV5-4

DNA: TGCGCCAGCGGCTCCGGGACACTAATCCACGAGCAGTACTTC
CDR3: CASGSGTLIHEQYF
J: TRBJ2-7
size: NA
D: NA
V: TRBV23-1

DNA: TGTGCCAGCAGACCACCCGGGACAGCCTCCTACGAGCAGTACTTC
CDR3: CASRPPGTASYEQYF
J: TRBJ2-7
size: NA
D: TRBD1
V: TRBV6-6

DNA: TGTGCCAGCAGCGCCAGGGTGTACACTGAAGCTTTCTTT
CDR3: CASSARVYTEAFF
J: TRBJ1-1
size: NA
D: NA
V: TRBV9

DNA: TGTGCCAGCAGTGAAGGGGGACAGGGGTATCAGCCCCAGCATTTT
CDR3: CASSEGGQGYQPQHF
J: TRBJ1-5
size: NA
D: TRBD1
V: TRBV6-1

DNA: TGTGCCAGTGCCGTGAGGGAGCAGTACTTC
CDR3: CASAVREQYF
J: TRBJ2-7
size: NA
D: NA
V: TRBV21-1

DNA: TGTGCCAGCAGTGACGGGGGGGCTTCAGCCTACGAGCAGTACTTC
CDR3: CASSDGGASAYEQYF
J: TRBJ2-7
size: NA
D: NA
V: TRBV6-4

DNA: TGTGCCAGTAGTCTCATGGACAGGGTCTTTAATCAGCCCCAGCATTTT
CDR3: CASSLMDRVFNQPQHF
J: TRBJ1-5
size: NA
D: TRBD1
V: TRBV19

DNA: TGCGCCAGCAGCCAAGAGAGGGGGGGTGTCTCTGGCTACACCTTC
CDR3: CASSQERGGVSGYTF
J: TRBJ1-2
size: NA
D: NA
V: TRBV4-3

DNA: TGTGCCAGCGGTGAACCTCCCCAAGAGACCCAGTACTTC
CDR3: CASGEPPQETQYF
J: TRBJ2-5
size: NA
D: NA
V: TRBV2

DNA: TGTGCCAGCAGCTCCGGGACTGCAGGGGCCAACGTCCTGACTTTC
CDR3: CASSSGTAGANVLTF
J: TRBJ2-6
size: NA
D: NA
V: TRBV7-2

DNA: TGTGCCAGCTCAGCCAGGCCGGGACAGGCTAATGAAAAACTGTTTTTT
CDR3: CASSARPGQANEKLFF
J: TRBJ1-4
size: NA
D: TRBD1
V: TRBV18

DNA: TGTGCCAGCAGTGAAGCGCTTCAAGGGACAGGGCAACAAGAGACCCAGTACTTC
CDR3: CASSEALQGTGQQETQYF
J: TRBJ2-5
size: NA
D: TRBD1
V: TRBV2